One sample yielded the 7 T cell receptor beta chains listed below, sequenced in a study of early T cells in non-severe SARS-CoV-2 infection. TCRdb ran MiXCR on the 5' RACE reads and lists one entry per CDR3 protein. This table has 25,000 to 30,000 distinct CDR3 sequences, about 5% appearing once. What was sequenced was whole blood. These receptors all come from an adult who was a healthcare worker with PCR-confirmed SARS-CoV-2 infection or an uninfected control (not recorded which).

This clonotype has a handful of counts. The chain couples TRBV5-1 to TRBJ2-3, with D maybe TRBD1 (5 bases). V was cut by 0 bases and J by 2 bases, with 10 bases left in between. The V gene's germline CDR1 is SGHRS and CDR2 YFSETQ. This CDR3 is built from 15 residues. CDR3 nucleotide sequence: TGCGCCAGCAGCTTGGGACAGCCAACCACAGATACGCAGTATTTT. Protein sequence: CASSLGQPTTDTQYF.

This clonotype has at least ten counts. The rearrangement links TRBV19 to TRBJ1-5; D uncertain. V was clipped by 2 bases and J by 10 bases, with 9 bases between them. The length of the CDR3 is 12 residues. Per germline, CDR1 LNHDA and CDR2 SQIVND (reference sequence). The CDR3 reads CASSIWEGPQHF. The CDR3 nucleotides are TGTGCCAGTAGTATATGGGAGGGACCCCAGCATTTT.

In its sample, this clonotype was seen many times. The rearrangement links TRBV20-1 to TRBJ1-1; no clear D gene. Trimming cost V 4 bases and J 4 bases, with 13 bases left between them. CDR3 length equals 13 residues. CDR1 is DFQATT and CDR2 is SNEGSKA in the germline V gene (reference sequence). CDR3 in DNA: TGCAGTGCTATACCCTGGGAGAGCACTGAAGCTTTCTTT. Translated, it gives CSAIPWESTEAFF.

This sequence joins TRBV20-1 and TRBJ2-2, with TRBD2 identical over 12 bases. In germline, CDR1 is DFQATT, CDR2 SNEGSKA (reference sequence). The CDR3 extends over 17 amino acids. The V segment lost 1 base and the J segment 10 bases; nucleotides outside the gene matches: 13. The CDR3 is CSARAPPTSGRESELFF. DNA of the CDR3: TGCAGTGCTAGAGCTCCCCCGACTAGCGGGAGAGAGTCGGAGCTGTTTTTT.

The chain is built from TRBV7-2 and TRBJ2-3; the D is unclear. CDR1 and CDR2 from the germline V gene are SGHTA and FQGNSA. This CDR3 has 11 residues. Trimming took 3 bases from V and 4 from J, leaving 2 bases between them. The CDR3 loop is CASSFSDTQYF. The CDR3 bases are TGTGCCAGCAGCTTCTCAGATACGCAGTATTTT.

This clonotype was seen at least ten times. The genes are TRBV4-3 and TRBJ1-1; D is unclear. V lost 0 bases to trimming and J lost 4 bases, with 9 bases between them. Looked up from germline, CDR1 is LGHNA and CDR2 is YSLEER. This CDR3 region has 14 residues. The CDR3 spells CASSQDRFATEAFF. CDR3 DNA sequence: TGCGCCAGCAGCCAAGATCGTTTCGCCACTGAAGCTTTCTTT.

The chain links TRBV5-4 to TRBJ2-2; D perhaps matches TRBD2 (5 bases). Germline CDR1 is SGHNT and CDR2 is YYREEE (reference sequence). This CDR3 has 16 residues. The ends were cut back, 0 bases at V and 6 bases at J, with 15 bases in the middle. In DNA form, the CDR3 reads TGTGCCAGCAGCTTGGGCGGGTCAGGAGGATCCGGGGAGCTGTTTTTT. Protein: CASSLGGSGGSGELFF. Based on the CDR3 plus reference TRBV5-4 and TRBJ2-2, the full variable domain is ETGVTQSPTHLIKTRGQQVTLRCSSQSGHNTVSWYQQALGQGPQFIFQYYREEENGRGNFPPRFSGLQFPNYSSELNVNALELDDSALYLCASSLGGSGGSGELFFGEGSRLTVL.